The 9 T cell receptor beta chains given below trace back to one sample, sequenced in a study of somatic mutations in cytotoxic T cells in rheumatoid arthritis. Measured with immunoSEQ multiplex PCR; TCRdb has only the in-frame clones, and not every one. This sample carries approximately 8,600 clones, roughly 76% of them seen once, and the ten largest clones take around 36%. Specimen: CD8+ T cells sorted from blood. Receptors were obtained from a woman between 45 and 65 years old in good health.

V and J are TRBV11-3 and TRBJ2-1; 9 nucleotides align to TRBD1. The CDR3 sequence is 15 residues long. The germline V gene encodes CDR1 SGHNT and CDR2 YENEEA. V lost 4 bases, J lost 4 bases, and 5 bases stayed unmatched. DNA of the CDR3: TGTGCCAGCAGCTGGGGACAGGGAGGATACAATGAGCAGTTCTTC. Encoded protein: CASSWGQGGYNEQFF.

CDR3 nucleotides: TGTGCCAGCAGTCAAAAAGGGGGGGGCTATGGCTACACCTTC. This codes for CASSQKGGGYGYTF. This chain uses TRBV27 with TRBJ1-2; D is possibly TRBD1 (6 bases). The V end lost 5 bases, the J end lost 4 bases, and 14 bases lay between the germline ends. The CDR3 length is 14 residues. The germline V gene has CDR1 MNHEY and CDR2 SMNVEV (reference sequence).

V is TRBV6-1 and J is TRBJ2-7; tentative D call: TRBD1 (6 bases). The germline V gene encodes CDR1 MNHNS and CDR2 SASEGT. Trimming took 0 bases from V and 4 from J, leaving 13 bases between them. The CDR3 consists of 15 residues. The CDR3 DNA sequence: TGTGCCAGCAGTGAAGCGCGTAGGACAGCATACGAGCAGTACTTC. Encoded protein: CASSEARRTAYEQYF.

The genes are TRBV27 and TRBJ2-3; 9 bases line up with TRBD2. The CDR3 has 17 residues. CDR1 MNHEY and CDR2 SMNVEV come from the germline V gene (reference sequence). V dropped 5 bases and J dropped 5; count of bases not matched to a gene: 14. CDR3 region: CASSPDTGRGGRDTQYF. As DNA, the CDR3 is TGTGCCAGCAGTCCGGACACGGGGCGGGGGGGCAGAGATACGCAGTATTTT.

The gene calls are TRBV15 and TRBJ2-3, with 11 bases lining up with TRBD2. The trim removed 0 bases at V and 2 bases at J, leaving 10 bases unmatched. The CDR3 has 19 amino acids. Germline lookup yields CDR1 LNHNV and CDR2 YYDKDF (reference sequence). The CDR3 DNA reads TGTGCCACCAGCAGAGAGTCTCCAAGACTAGCGGGGAACACAGATACGCAGTATTTT. Its translation: CATSRESPRLAGNTDTQYF.

V and J are TRBV13 and TRBJ1-6; D remains unclear. CDR1 is PRHDT and CDR2 is FYEKMQ in the germline V gene (reference sequence). The CDR3 runs 15 residues. Trimming took 5 bases from V and 3 from J, leaving 11 bases between them. The CDR3 region has the DNA TGTGCCAGCAGCCTCCTGGGGAGCTATAATTCACCCCTCCACTTT. It specifies CASSLLGSYNSPLHF. Based on the CDR3 plus reference TRBV13 and TRBJ1-6, the full variable domain is AAGVIQSPRHLIKEKRETATLKCYPIPRHDTVYWYQQGPGQDPQFLISFYEKMQSDKGSIPDRFSAQQFSDYHSELNMSSLELGDSALYFCASSLLGSYNSPLHFGNGTRLTVT.

The DNA for the CDR3 is TGTGCCAGCAGTGAAGTTAACGGGGGGCCCTACGAGCAGTACTTC. The encoded protein is CASSEVNGGPYEQYF. This sequence joins TRBV6-1 and TRBJ2-7, with a weak D call TRBD2 (7 bases). V dropped 1 base and J dropped 2 bases, with 12 bases sitting between them. The CDR3 length is 15 residues. Germline lookup yields CDR1 MNHNS and CDR2 SASEGT.

The chain recombines TRBV9 with TRBJ1-1; D not resolved. The V and J ends lost 2 bases and 3 bases respectively, with 14 bases between them. CDR1 SGDLS and CDR2 YYNGEE come from the germline V gene. The CDR3 contains 15 residues. CDR3 DNA sequence: TGTGCCAGCAGCGTGGCGGCGGAGCGGGACACTGAAGCTTTCTTT. It translates to CASSVAAERDTEAFF.

This rearrangement joins TRBV28 to TRBJ2-7; D uncertain. Trimming took 3 bases from V and 2 from J, leaving 8 bases between them. The germline gives CDR1 MDHEN, CDR2 SYDVKM. The CDR3 length is 13 residues. CDR3 region: CASSFRGAYEQYF. As DNA, the CDR3 is TGTGCCAGCAGTTTCCGCGGTGCCTACGAGCAGTACTTC.